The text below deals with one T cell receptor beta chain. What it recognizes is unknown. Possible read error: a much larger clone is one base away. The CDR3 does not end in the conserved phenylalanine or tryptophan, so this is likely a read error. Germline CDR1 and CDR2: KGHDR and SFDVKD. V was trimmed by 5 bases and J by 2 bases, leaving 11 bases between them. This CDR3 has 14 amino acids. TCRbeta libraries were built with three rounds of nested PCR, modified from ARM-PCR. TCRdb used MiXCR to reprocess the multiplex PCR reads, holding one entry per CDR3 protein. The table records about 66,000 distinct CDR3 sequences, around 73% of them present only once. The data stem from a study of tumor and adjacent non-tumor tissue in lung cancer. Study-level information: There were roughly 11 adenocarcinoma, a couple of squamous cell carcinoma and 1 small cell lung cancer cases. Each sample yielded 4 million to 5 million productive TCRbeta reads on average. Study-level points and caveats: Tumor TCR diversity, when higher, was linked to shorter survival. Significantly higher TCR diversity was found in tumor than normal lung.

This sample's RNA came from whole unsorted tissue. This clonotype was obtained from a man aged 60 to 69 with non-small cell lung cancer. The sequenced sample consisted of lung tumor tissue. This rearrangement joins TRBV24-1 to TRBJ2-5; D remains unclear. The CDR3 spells CATSGQNNQETQYS. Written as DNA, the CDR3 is TGTGCCACCAGTGGACAAAACAATCAAGAGACCCAGTACTCC.